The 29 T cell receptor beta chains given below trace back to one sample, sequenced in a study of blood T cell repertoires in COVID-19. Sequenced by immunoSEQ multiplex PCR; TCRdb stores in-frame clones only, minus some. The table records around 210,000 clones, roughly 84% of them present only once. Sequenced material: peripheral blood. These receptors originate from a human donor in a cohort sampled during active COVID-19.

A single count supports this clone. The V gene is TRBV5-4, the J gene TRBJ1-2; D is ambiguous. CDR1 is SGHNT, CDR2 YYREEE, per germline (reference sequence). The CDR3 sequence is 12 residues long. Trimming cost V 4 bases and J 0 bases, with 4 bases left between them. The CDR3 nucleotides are TGTGCCAGCAGCCCCGCTAACTATGGCTACACCTTC. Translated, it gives CASSPANYGYTF.

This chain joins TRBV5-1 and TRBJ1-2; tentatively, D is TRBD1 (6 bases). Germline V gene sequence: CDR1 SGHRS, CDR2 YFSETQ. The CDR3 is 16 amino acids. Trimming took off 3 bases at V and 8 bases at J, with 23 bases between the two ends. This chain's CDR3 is CASSSSWIAGEQGYTF. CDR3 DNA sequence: TGCGCCAGCAGCTCTTCCTGGATCGCAGGGGAACAAGGCTACACCTTC.

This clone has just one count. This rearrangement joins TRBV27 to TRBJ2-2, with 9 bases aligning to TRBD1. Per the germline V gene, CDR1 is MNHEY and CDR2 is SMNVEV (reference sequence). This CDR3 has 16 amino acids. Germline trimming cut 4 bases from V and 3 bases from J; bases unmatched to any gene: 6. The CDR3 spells CASSSVGDRDTGELFF. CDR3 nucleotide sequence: TGTGCCAGCAGTTCCGTGGGGGACAGGGACACCGGGGAGCTGTTTTTT.

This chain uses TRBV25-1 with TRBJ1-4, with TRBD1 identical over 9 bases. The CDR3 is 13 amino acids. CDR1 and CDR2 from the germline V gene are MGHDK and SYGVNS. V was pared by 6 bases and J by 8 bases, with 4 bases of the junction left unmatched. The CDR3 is CASRGGQGEKLFF. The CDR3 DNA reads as TGTGCCAGCAGAGGCGGACAGGGGGAAAAACTGTTTTTT.

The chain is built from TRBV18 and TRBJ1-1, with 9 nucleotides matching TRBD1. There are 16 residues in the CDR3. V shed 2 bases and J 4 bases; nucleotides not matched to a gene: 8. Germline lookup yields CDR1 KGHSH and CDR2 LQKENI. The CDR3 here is CASSPFITGGGTEAFF. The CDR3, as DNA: TGTGCCAGCTCACCATTTATTACAGGGGGCGGCACTGAAGCTTTCTTT.

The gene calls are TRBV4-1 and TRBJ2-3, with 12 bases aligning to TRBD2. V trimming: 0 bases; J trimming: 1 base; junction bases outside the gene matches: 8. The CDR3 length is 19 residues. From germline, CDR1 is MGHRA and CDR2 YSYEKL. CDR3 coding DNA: TGCGCCAGCAGCCAAGAGCCTCCTAGCGGGAGGGCCCGCACAGATACGCAGTATTTT. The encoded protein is CASSQEPPSGRARTDTQYF.

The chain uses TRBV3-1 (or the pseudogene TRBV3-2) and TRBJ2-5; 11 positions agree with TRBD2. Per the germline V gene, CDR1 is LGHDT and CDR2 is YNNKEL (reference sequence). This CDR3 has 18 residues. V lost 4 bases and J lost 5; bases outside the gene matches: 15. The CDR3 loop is CASSPPGRLAGFLETQYF. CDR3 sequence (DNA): TGTGCCAGCAGCCCCCCTGGTCGACTAGCGGGATTCCTGGAGACCCAGTACTTC.

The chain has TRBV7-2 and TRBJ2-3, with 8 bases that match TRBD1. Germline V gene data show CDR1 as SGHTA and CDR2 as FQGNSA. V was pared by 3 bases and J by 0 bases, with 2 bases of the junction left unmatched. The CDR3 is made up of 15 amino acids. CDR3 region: CASSLDRVSTDTQYF. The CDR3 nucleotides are TGTGCCAGCAGCTTGGACAGGGTGAGCACAGATACGCAGTATTTT.

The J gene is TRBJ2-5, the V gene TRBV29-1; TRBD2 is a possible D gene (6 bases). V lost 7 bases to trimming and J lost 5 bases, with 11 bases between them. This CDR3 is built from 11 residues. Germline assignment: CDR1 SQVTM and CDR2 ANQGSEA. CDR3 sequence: CSAYGSETQYF. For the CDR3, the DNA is TGCAGCGCATACGGGAGTGAGACCCAGTACTTC.

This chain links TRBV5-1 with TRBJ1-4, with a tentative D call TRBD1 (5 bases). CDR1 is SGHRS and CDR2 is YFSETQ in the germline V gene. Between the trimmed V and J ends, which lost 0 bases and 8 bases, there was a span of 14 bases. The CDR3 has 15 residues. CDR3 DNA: TGCGCCAGCAGCTTGGTGGGGCAGGGAAGGGAAAAACTGTTTTTT. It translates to CASSLVGQGREKLFF.

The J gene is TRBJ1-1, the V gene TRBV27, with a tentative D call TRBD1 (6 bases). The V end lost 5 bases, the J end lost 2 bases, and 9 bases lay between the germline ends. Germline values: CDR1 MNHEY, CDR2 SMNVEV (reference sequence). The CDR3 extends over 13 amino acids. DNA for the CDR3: TGTGCCAGCAGTACGGACAGAAACACTGAAGCTTTCTTT. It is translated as CASSTDRNTEAFF.

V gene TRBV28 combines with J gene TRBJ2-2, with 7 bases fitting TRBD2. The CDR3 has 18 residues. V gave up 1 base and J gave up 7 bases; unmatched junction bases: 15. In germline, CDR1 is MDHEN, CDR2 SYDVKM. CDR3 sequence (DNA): TGTGCCAGCAGTTTATTGCCGAGGTCGACTAGCTGCCGCGGGGAGCTGTTTTTT. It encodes CASSLLPRSTSCRGELFF.

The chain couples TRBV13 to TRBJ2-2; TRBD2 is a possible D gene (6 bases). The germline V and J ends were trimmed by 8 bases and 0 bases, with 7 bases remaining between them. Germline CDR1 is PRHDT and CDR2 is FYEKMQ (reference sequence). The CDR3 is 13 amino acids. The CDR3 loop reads CASGGANTGELFF. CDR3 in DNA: TGTGCCAGCGGAGGGGCGAACACCGGGGAGCTGTTTTTT.

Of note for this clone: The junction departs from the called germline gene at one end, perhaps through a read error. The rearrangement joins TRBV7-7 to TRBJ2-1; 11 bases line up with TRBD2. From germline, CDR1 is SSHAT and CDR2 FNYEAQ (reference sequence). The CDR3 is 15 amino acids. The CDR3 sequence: CASSLAGGTGNEQFF. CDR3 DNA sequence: TGTGCTAGCAGCTTAGCGGGAGGGACGGGTAATGAGCAGTTCTTC.

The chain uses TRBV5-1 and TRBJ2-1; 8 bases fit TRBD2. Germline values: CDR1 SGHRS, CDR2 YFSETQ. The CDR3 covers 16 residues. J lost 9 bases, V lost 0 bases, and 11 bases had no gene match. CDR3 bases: TGCGCCAGCAGCTTGGGCCGACTAGCGATCGCCGGTGAGCAGTTCTTC. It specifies CASSLGRLAIAGEQFF.

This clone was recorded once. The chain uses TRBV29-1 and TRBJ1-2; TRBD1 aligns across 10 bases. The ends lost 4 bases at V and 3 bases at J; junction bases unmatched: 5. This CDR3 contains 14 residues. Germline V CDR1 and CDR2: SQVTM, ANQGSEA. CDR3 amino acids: CSVGPGTGDYGYTF. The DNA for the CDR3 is TGCAGCGTTGGCCCCGGGACAGGGGACTATGGCTACACCTTC. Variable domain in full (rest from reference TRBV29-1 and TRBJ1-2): SAVISQKPSRDICQRGTSLTIQCQVDSQVTMMFWYRQQPGQSLTLIATANQGSEATYESGFVIDKFPISRPNLTFSTLTVSNMSPEDSSIYLCSVGPGTGDYGYTFGSGTRLTVV.

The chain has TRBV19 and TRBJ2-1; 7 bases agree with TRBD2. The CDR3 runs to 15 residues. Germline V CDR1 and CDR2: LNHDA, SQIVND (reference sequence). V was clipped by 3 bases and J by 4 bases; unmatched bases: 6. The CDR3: CASSIAASGYNEQFF. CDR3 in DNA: TGTGCCAGTAGTATTGCGGCTAGCGGATACAATGAGCAGTTCTTC.

The CDR3 coding sequence is TGTGCCAGCAGCTTAGGGACAGGGCAATTCTACGAGCAGTACTTC. Its translation: CASSLGTGQFYEQYF. V gene TRBV13 combines with J gene TRBJ2-7, with TRBD1 identical over 7 bases. The V gene's germline CDR1 is PRHDT and CDR2 FYEKMQ (reference sequence). With 0 bases clipped from V and 3 bases from J, the junction kept 5 bases outside the gene matches. CDR3 length: 15 amino acids. Supplemented by reference TRBV13 and TRBJ2-7, the full variable domain reads AAGVIQSPRHLIKEKRETATLKCYPIPRHDTVYWYQQGPGQDPQFLISFYEKMQSDKGSIPDRFSAQQFSDYHSELNMSSLELGDSALYFCASSLGTGQFYEQYFGPGTRLTVT.

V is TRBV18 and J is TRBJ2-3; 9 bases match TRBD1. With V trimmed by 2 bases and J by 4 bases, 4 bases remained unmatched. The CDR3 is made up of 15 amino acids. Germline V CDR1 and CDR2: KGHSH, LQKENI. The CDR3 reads CASSPWGQGADTQYF. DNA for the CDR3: TGTGCCAGCTCACCATGGGGACAGGGAGCAGATACGCAGTATTTT. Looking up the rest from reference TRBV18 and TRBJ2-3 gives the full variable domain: NAGVMQNPRHLVRRRGQEARLRCSPMKGHSHVYWYRQLPEEGLKFMVYLQKENIIDESGMPKERFSAEFPKEGPSILRIQQVVRGDSAAYFCASSPWGQGADTQYFGPGTRLTVL.

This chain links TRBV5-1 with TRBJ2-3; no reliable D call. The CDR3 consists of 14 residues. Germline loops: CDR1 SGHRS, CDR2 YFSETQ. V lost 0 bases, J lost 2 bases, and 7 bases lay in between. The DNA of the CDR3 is TGCGCCAGCAGCTTGGGACTTTTCACAGATACGCAGTATTTT. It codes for CASSLGLFTDTQYF.

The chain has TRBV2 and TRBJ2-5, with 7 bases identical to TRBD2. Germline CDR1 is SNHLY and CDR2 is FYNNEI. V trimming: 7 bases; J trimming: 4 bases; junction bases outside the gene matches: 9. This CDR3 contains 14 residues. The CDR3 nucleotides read TGTGCCAGCACTAGCGGTTCCCTGGGAGAGACCCAGTACTTC. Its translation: CASTSGSLGETQYF.

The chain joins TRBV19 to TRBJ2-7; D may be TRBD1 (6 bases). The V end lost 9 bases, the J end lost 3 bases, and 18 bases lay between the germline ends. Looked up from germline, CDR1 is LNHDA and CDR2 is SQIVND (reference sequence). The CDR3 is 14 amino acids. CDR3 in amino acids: CARLEGEGSYEQYF. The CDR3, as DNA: TGTGCCAGACTCGAGGGGGAAGGGAGCTACGAGCAGTACTTC.

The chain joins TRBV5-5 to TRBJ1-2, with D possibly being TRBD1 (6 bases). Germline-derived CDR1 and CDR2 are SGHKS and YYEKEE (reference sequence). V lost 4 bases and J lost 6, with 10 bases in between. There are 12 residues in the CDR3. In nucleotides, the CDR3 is TGTGCCAGCAGCCCCCGGGACAATGGCTACACCTTC. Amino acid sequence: CASSPRDNGYTF.

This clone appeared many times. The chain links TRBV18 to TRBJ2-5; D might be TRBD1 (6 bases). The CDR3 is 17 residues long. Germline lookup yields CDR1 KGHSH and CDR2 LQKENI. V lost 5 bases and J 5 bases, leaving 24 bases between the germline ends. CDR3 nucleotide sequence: TGTGCCAGCTCAAGGGGAAGTAACAGGGCGAATTTCGAGACCCAGTACTTC. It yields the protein CASSRGSNRANFETQYF.

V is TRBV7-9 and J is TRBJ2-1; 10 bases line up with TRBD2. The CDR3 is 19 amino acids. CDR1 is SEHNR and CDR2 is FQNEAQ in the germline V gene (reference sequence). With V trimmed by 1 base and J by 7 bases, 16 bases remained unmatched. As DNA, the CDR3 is TGTGCCAGCAGCTTAGAGTCGTGGGGGTGGCTAGCGGGAGTTAATGAGCAGTTCTTC. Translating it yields CASSLESWGWLAGVNEQFF.

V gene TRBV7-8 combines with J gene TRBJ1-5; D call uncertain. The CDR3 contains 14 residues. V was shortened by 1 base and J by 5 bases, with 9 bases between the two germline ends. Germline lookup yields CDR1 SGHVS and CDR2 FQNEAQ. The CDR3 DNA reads TGTGCCAGCAGCTTAGTAGACACCTATCAGCCCCAGCATTTT. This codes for CASSLVDTYQPQHF. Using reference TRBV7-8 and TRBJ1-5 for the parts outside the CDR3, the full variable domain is GAGVSQSPRYKVAKRGQDVALRCDPISGHVSLFWYQQALGQGPEFLTYFQNEAQLDKSGLPSDRFFAERPEGSVSTLKIQRTQQEDSAVYLCASSLVDTYQPQHFGDGTRLSIL.

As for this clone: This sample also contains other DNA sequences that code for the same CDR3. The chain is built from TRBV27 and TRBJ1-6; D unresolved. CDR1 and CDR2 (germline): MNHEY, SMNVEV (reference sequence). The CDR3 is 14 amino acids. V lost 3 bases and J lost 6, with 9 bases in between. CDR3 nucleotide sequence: TGTGCCAGCAGTTTGGCAGGTTTTAATTCACCCCTCCACTTT. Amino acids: CASSLAGFNSPLHF.

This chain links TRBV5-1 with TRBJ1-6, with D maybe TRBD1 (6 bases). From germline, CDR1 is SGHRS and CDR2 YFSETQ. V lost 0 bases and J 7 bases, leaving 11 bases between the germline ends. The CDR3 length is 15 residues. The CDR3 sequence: CASSLVRDKNSPLHF. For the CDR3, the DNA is TGCGCCAGCAGCTTGGTTCGGGACAAAAATTCACCCCTCCACTTT.

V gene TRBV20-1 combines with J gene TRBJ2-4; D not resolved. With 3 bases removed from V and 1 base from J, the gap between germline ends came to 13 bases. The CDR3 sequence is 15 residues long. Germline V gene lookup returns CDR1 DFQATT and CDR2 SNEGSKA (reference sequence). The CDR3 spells CSASPFVAAKNIQYF. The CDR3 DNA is TGCAGTGCTAGTCCTTTTGTTGCGGCCAAAAACATTCAGTACTTC.